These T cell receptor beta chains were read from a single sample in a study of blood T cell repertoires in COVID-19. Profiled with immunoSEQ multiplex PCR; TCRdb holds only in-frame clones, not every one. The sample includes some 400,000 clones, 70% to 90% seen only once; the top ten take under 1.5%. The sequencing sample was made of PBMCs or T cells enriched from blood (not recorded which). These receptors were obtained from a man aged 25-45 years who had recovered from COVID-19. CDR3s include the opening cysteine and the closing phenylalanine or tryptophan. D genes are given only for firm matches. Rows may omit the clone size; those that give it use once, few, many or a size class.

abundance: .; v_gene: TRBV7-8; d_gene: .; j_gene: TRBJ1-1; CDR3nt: TGTGCCAGCAGCCAATCGACAGCGAACACTGAAGCTTTCTTT; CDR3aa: CASSQSTANTEAFF
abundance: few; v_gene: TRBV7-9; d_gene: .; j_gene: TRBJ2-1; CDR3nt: TGTGCCAGCAGCTTAGCTTCTGCGTTCTCCTACAATGAGCAGTTCTTC; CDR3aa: CASSLASAFSYNEQFF
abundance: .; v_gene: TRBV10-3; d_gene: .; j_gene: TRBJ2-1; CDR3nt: TGTGCCATCAGTGTTGGCGGGGCTGAGCAGTTCTTC; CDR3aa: CAISVGGAEQFF
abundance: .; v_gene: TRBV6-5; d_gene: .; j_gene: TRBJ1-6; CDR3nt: TGTGCCAGCAGGCCCACCGGGAAATCACCCCTCCACTTT; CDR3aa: CASRPTGKSPLHF
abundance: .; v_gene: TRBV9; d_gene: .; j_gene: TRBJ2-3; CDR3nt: TGTGCCAGCAGCGTAGGATCATCACAAGTAGATACGCAGTATTTT; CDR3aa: CASSVGSSQVDTQYF
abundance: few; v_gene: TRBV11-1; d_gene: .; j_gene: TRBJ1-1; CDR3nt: TGTGCCAGCAGCTTAGGCCCCACAGAGGCTTTCTTT; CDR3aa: CASSLGPTEAFF
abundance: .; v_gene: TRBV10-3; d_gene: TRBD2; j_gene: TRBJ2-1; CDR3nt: TGTGCCATCAGTCCCGGGACTAGGAGCTCCTACAATGAGCAGTTCTTC; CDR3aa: CAISPGTRSSYNEQFF
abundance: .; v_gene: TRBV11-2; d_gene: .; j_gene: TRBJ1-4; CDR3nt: TGTGCCAGCAGCTTACGAAGGGGCCTCGATGAAAAACTGTTTTTT; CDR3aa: CASSLRRGLDEKLFF
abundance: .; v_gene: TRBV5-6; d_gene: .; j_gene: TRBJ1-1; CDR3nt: TGTGCCAGCAGCTCCACAGGGATCGCTGAAGCTTTCTTT; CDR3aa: CASSSTGIAEAFF
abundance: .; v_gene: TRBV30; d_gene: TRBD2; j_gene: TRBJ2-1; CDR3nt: TGTGCCGGGGGAGCGGGGGGGTACAATGAGCAGTTCTTC; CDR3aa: CAGGAGGYNEQFF
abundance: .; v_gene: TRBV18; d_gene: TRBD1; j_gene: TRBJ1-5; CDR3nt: TGTGCCAGCTCACCACCCACAGGGGGCAATCAGCCCCAGCATTTT; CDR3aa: CASSPPTGGNQPQHF
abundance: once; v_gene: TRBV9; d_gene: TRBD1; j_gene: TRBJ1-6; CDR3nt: TGTGCCAGCAGCCCCCGGGGACAGCTTAATTCACCCCTCCACTTT; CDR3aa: CASSPRGQLNSPLHF
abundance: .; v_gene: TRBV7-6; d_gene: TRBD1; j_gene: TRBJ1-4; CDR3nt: TGTGCCAGCAGCCGGGACAGAACTAATGAAAAACTGTTTTTT; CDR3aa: CASSRDRTNEKLFF
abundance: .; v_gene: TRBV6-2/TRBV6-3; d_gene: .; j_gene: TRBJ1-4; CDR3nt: TGTGCCAGCAGTTACAACAGTCTGGAAAAACTGTTTTTT; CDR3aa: CASSYNSLEKLFF
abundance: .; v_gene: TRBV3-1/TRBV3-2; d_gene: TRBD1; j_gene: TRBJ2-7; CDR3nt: TGTGCCAGCAGGACCCAGGGGGCGCGAGAGCAGTACTTC; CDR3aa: CASRTQGAREQYF
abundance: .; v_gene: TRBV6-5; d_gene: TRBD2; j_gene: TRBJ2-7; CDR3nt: TGTGCCAGCAGTTTGGGACTAGCGGCCTACGAGCAGTACTTC; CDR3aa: CASSLGLAAYEQYF
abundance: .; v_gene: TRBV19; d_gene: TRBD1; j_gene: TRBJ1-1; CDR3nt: TGTGCCAGCGGACAGGGGTACACTGAAGCTTTCTTT; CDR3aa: CASGQGYTEAFF
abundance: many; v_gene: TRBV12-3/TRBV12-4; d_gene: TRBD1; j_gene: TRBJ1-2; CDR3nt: TGTGCCAGCAGCTGGACAGGGAACTATGGCTACACCTTC; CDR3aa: CASSWTGNYGYTF
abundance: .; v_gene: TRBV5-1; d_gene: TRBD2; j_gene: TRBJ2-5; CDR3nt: TGCGCCAGCAGCTCGACTAGCGGGGGGCAAGAGACCCAGTACTTC; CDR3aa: CASSSTSGGQETQYF